The clone carrying this TCR beta chain was recorded many times. Its specificity is unknown. V lost 1 base and J lost 6, with 9 bases in between. CDR3 size: 14 residues. The germline V gene encodes CDR1 SGHTA and CDR2 FQGTGA. It was RNA transcripts that yielded the amplified TCR beta CDR3 regions. The TCR CDR3 was amplified in a first-round RT-PCR using the HTBI primer set. TCRdb itself ran the multiplex PCR reads through MiXCR, one entry per CDR3 protein. The repertoire includes roughly 170,000 distinct CDR3 sequences, approximately 17% of them detected once, and 25% to 35% sits in the top ten. The data were obtained in a study of T cells in Graves' hyperthyroidism and ophthalmopathy. Findings of the study overall: The model identified upcoming ophthalmopathy a median about six months ahead of onset. Blood shared most expanded thyroid clonotypes above 0.001.

Graves' hyperthyroidism showing no ophthalmopathy progression within 18 months was considered stable. V gene TRBV7-3 combines with J gene TRBJ2-2, with TRBD1 as a possible D gene (6 bases). Material: blood. This clonotype was sampled from a woman aged 45-60 years with Graves' hyperthyroidism. The CDR3 DNA follows: TGTGCCAGCAGCTTAAGGGGGCCACCCGGGGAGCTGTTTTTT. This codes for CASSLRGPPGELFF.